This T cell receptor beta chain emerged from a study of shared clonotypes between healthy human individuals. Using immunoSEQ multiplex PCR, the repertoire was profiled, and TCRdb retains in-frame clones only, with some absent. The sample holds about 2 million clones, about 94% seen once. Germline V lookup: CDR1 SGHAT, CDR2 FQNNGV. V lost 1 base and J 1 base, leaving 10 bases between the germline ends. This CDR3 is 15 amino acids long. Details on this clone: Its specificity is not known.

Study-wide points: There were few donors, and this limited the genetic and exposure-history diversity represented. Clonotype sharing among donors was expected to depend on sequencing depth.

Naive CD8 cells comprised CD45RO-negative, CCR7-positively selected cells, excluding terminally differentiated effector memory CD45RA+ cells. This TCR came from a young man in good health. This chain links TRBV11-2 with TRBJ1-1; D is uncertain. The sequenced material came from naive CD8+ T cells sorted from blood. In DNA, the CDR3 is TGTGCCAGCAGCTTAGCCCCCAACTCGAACACTGAAGCTTTCTTT. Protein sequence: CASSLAPNSNTEAFF.